The 21 T cell receptor beta chains below were found in one sample sequenced in a study of blood T cell repertoires in COVID-19 (dated by TCRdb to the early 2020s). The method was the immunoSEQ multiplex PCR assay. Here the immuneACCESS table is served through TCRdb, limited to in-frame sequences with V and J called. Missing clones are a known gap in these copies; in checked studies unresolved V genes cover under half, and the rest lacks a known reason. The table for this sample lists 94,000 or so clones; around 88% of them were counted only once. In total, the top ten clones hold roughly 8.1% of the sample. What was sequenced was peripheral blood. These receptors all stem from a woman in her 70s with acute or convalescent COVID-19.

This chain joins TRBV28 and TRBJ2-3, with 7 positions matching TRBD1. CDR1 MDHEN and CDR2 SYDVKM come from the germline V gene. V was pared by 6 bases and J by 8 bases, with 2 bases of the junction left unmatched. The CDR3 consists of 11 residues. For the CDR3, the DNA is TGTGCCAGCAGCCAGGGGGTTACGCAGTATTTT. Residues: CASSQGVTQYF.

The rearrangement joins TRBV6-5 to TRBJ1-1; tentatively, D is TRBD1 (5 bases). The CDR3 runs to 13 residues. Germline V CDR1 and CDR2: MNHEY, SVGAGI. Trimming removed 6 bases at V and 1 base at J, with 9 bases between. In DNA form, the CDR3 reads TGTGCCAGCAGGCCAGACAGGAACACTGAAGCTTTCTTT. This encodes CASRPDRNTEAFF.

The genes are TRBV6-2 or TRBV6-3 and TRBJ2-1; TRBD2 aligns across 12 bases. The V and J ends lost 5 bases and 6 bases, in that order; junction bases with no gene match: 14. The CDR3 runs 18 residues. Germline-derived CDR1 and CDR2 are MNHEY and SVGEGT. CDR3 amino acids: CASSPSPTSGRRSNEQFF. DNA of the CDR3: TGTGCCAGCAGTCCGAGCCCTACTAGCGGGAGGCGTTCCAATGAGCAGTTCTTC.

J is TRBJ2-1 and V is TRBV7-3; TRBD1 aligns across 8 bases. CDR3 length equals 17 residues. Germline CDR1 SGHTA, CDR2 FQGTGA. The ends lost 5 bases at V and 5 bases at J; junction bases unmatched: 14. For the CDR3, the DNA is TGTGCCAGCAGCCGCTGGTCAGGGGGCCGGAAGGACAATGAGCAGTTCTTC. This codes for CASSRWSGGRKDNEQFF.

The chain has TRBV27 and TRBJ1-1; D possibly corresponds to TRBD1 (6 bases). The CDR3 has 16 residues. The germline gives CDR1 MNHEY, CDR2 SMNVEV (reference sequence). Between the trimmed V and J ends, which lost 3 bases and 3 bases, there was a span of 17 bases. CDR3 bases: TGTGCCAGCAGTTTCCGGGCGGGGGGACACCACACTGAAGCTTTCTTT. This gives the protein CASSFRAGGHHTEAFF.

This rearrangement joins TRBV6-1 to TRBJ2-2; tentative D call: TRBD2 (6 bases). Trimming took 4 bases from V and 2 from J, leaving 17 bases between them. The CDR3 has 17 residues. CDR1 and CDR2 (germline): MNHNS, SASEGT. The CDR3 region is CASSGRSAGLNTGELFF. The CDR3 region has the DNA TGTGCCAGCAGTGGACGTTCAGCGGGCCTCAACACCGGGGAGCTGTTTTTT.

The chain uses TRBV20-1 and TRBJ2-7, with D possibly matching TRBD1 (6 bases). The CDR3 is 15 amino acids. V lost 3 bases to trimming and J lost 4 bases, with 19 bases between them. The germline V gene has CDR1 DFQATT and CDR2 SNEGSKA (reference sequence). The CDR3 loop is CSASNPKGEMYEQYF. In nucleotides, the CDR3 is TGCAGTGCTAGTAACCCTAAGGGGGAAATGTACGAGCAGTACTTC.

This chain joins TRBV4-2 and TRBJ1-2, with 9 bases that match TRBD1. Looked up from germline, CDR1 is LGHNA and CDR2 is YNFKEQ. After removal of 5 bases from V and 5 bases from J, the junction contained 9 bases not matched to a gene. The CDR3 loop spans 15 amino acids. The DNA for the CDR3 is TGTGCCAGCAGCTCCTCCGGGACAGGGATATATGGCTACACCTTC. Residues: CASSSSGTGIYGYTF.

V and J are TRBV19 and TRBJ2-6; D perhaps matches TRBD2 (6 bases). V was shortened by 4 bases and J by 0 bases, with 10 bases between the two germline ends. CDR3 length: 16 residues. Looked up from germline, CDR1 is LNHDA and CDR2 is SQIVND (reference sequence). The CDR3 region is CASSTTGDSGANVLTF. The CDR3 nucleotides read TGTGCCAGTAGTACCACGGGGGACTCTGGGGCCAACGTCCTGACTTTC.

This chain connects TRBV3-1 (or the pseudogene TRBV3-2) to TRBJ1-4; a possible D gene is TRBD1 (5 bases). V was shortened by 4 bases and J by 1 base, with 10 bases between the two germline ends. CDR1 is LGHDT, CDR2 YNNKEL, per germline (reference sequence). The CDR3 covers 15 residues. The CDR3 spells CASSRRQQTNEKLFF. CDR3 in DNA: TGTGCCAGCAGCCGACGACAGCAAACTAATGAAAAACTGTTTTTT.

V usage is TRBV6-5 and J usage is TRBJ1-1; possibly TRBD1 for D (6 bases). V dropped 7 bases and J dropped 7 bases, with 10 bases sitting between them. Per germline, CDR1 MNHEY and CDR2 SVGAGI. The CDR3 runs to 11 residues. This chain's CDR3 is CASMGAGEAFF. In nucleotides, the CDR3 is TGTGCCAGCATGGGGGCAGGTGAAGCTTTCTTT.

This clone was seen more than once but under ten times. The chain couples TRBV9 to TRBJ1-6, with D maybe TRBD1 (6 bases). Germline loops: CDR1 SGDLS, CDR2 YYNGEE. Trimming took off 0 bases at V and 3 bases at J, with 10 bases between the two ends. CDR3 length: 16 residues. The CDR3 is CASSVDRESYNSPLHF. CDR3 in DNA: TGTGCCAGCAGCGTAGACAGGGAAAGCTATAATTCACCCCTCCACTTT.

The DNA for the CDR3 is TGTGCCAGCAGCACGAGGGACAGGGGGTGGTCTGGAACTGGAAACACCATATATTTT. Protein: CASSTRDRGWSGTGNTIYF. The V and J genes are TRBV3-1 (or the pseudogene TRBV3-2) and TRBJ1-3, with TRBD1 matching over 11 bases. The CDR3 is 19 amino acids. V was pared by 5 bases and J by 2 bases, with 14 bases of the junction left unmatched. Germline assignment: CDR1 LGHDT and CDR2 YNNKEL (reference sequence).

This clone was seen just once. The V and J genes are TRBV7-6 and TRBJ1-3; TRBD1 agrees at 7 bases. The CDR3 is 16 residues long. V lost 3 bases to trimming and J lost 1 base; unmatched junction nucleotides: 6. Germline CDR1 is SGHVS and CDR2 is FNYEAQ. The CDR3 nucleotides read TGTGCCAGCAGCTTGGGGACAGCGGCATCTGGAAACACCATATATTTT. Translating gives CASSLGTAASGNTIYF.

As DNA, the CDR3 is TGTGCCAGTAGGAAGAGTCGGACAGGGACTTGGGAGCAGTTCTTC. It translates to CASRKSRTGTWEQFF. The rearrangement joins TRBV19 to TRBJ2-1; TRBD1 aligns across 8 bases. Trimming cost V 6 bases and J 10 bases; bases outside gene matches: 14. This CDR3 is 15 amino acids long. Germline V gene lookup returns CDR1 LNHDA and CDR2 SQIVND (reference sequence).

The CDR3 region is CASSLVSGVADTQYF. For the CDR3, the DNA is TGTGCCAGCAGCTTGGTTAGCGGGGTGGCAGATACGCAGTATTTT. The V and J genes are TRBV5-4 and TRBJ2-3; 8 bases are a match to TRBD2. The junction had 4 bases not matched to a gene; V was cut back by 0 bases and J by 4 bases. Looked up from germline, CDR1 is SGHNT and CDR2 is YYREEE (reference sequence). The CDR3 loop spans 15 amino acids.

The genes are TRBV28 and TRBJ1-5, with D tentatively TRBD1 (6 bases). CDR1 is MDHEN, CDR2 SYDVKM, per germline. Trimming cost V 8 bases and J 5 bases, with 16 bases left between them. This CDR3 contains 14 residues. The CDR3: CASLSPQGYQPQHF. CDR3 coding DNA: TGTGCCAGCCTTTCCCCGCAGGGGTATCAGCCCCAGCATTTT. Looking up the rest from reference TRBV28 and TRBJ1-5 gives the full variable domain: DVKVTQSSRYLVKRTGEKVFLECVQDMDHENMFWYRQDPGLGLRLIYFSYDVKMKEKGDIPEGYSVSREKKERFSLILESASTNQTSMYLCASLSPQGYQPQHFGDGTRLSIL.

J is TRBJ2-5 and V is TRBV20-1; 8 bases align to TRBD2. CDR1 and CDR2 (germline): DFQATT, SNEGSKA (reference sequence). V lost 3 bases and J lost 1; bases outside the gene matches: 4. The length of the CDR3 is 14 residues. CDR3 coding DNA: TGCAGTGCTAGTTCCAGCGGGGGCCAAGAGACCCAGTACTTC. This sequence encodes CSASSSGGQETQYF.

V gene TRBV7-3 combines with J gene TRBJ2-3, with D possibly TRBD1 on 5 matching bases. Trimming pared 2 bases from V and 8 bases from J, leaving 17 bases between. The germline gives CDR1 SGHTA, CDR2 FQGTGA. The CDR3 is 15 amino acids. CDR3 loop: CASSLGAERYSTQYF. Written as DNA, the CDR3 is TGTGCCAGCAGCTTAGGGGCGGAACGGTACAGTACGCAGTATTTT.

This sequence joins TRBV7-9 and TRBJ1-1; no firm D call. V was clipped by 1 base and J by 1 base, with 7 bases between them. The germline V gene has CDR1 SEHNR and CDR2 FQNEAQ (reference sequence). CDR3 length equals 14 residues. The CDR3 here is CASSLGSGNTEAFF. CDR3 coding DNA: TGTGCCAGCAGCTTAGGCAGTGGGAACACTGAAGCTTTCTTT.

The chain combines TRBV24-1 with TRBJ2-2; D remains ambiguous. V lost 10 bases and J 2 bases, leaving 13 bases between the germline ends. This CDR3 has 14 residues. Germline CDR1 is KGHDR and CDR2 is SFDVKD. This chain's CDR3 is CATQASLNTGELFF. In DNA, the CDR3 is TGTGCCACTCAGGCCTCATTAAACACCGGGGAGCTGTTTTTT.